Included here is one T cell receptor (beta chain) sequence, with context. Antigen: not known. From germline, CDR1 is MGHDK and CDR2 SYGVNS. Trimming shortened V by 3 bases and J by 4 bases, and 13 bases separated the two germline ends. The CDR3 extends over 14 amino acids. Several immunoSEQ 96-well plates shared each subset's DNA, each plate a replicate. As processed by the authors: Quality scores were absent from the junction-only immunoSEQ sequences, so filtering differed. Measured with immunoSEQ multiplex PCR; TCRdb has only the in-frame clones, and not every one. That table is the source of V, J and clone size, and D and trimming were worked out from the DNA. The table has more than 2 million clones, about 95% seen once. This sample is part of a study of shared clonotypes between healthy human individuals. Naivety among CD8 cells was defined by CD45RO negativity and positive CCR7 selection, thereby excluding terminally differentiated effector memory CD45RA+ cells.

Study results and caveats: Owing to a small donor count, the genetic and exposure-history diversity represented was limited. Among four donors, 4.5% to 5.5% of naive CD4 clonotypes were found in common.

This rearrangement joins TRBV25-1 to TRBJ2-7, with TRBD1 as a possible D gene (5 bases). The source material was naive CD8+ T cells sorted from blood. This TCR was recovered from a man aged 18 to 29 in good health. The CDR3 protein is CASSDWVTEYEQYF. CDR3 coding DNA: TGTGCCAGCAGTGATTGGGTGACAGAATACGAGCAGTACTTC.